The T cell receptor (beta chain) under discussion was sequenced for a study of post-analysis software for immune sequencing data. Study in general: Patients with relapsing-remitting, secondary progressive and progressive-relapsing multiple sclerosis courses were all represented.

Study findings and constraints: In patients, TRBV5-6, TRBV5-1 and TRBV20-1 belonged to five TRBV segments found more frequently than in controls. Samples from one preparation batch, clustered by F measure, grouped strongly together. Versus controls, multiple sclerosis patients showed significantly lower diversity (normalized Chao1).

After removal of 5 bases from V and 10 bases from J, the junction contained 9 bases not matched to a gene. CDR1 is MDHEN, CDR2 SYDVKM, per germline. This CDR3 is built from 15 residues. cDNA libraries of TCR beta carried unique molecular identifiers. Out of roughly 0.95 to 11 million T cells, about 500,000 cDNA molecules were generated. MiXCR was run by TCRdb on the PCR reads, yielding one entry per CDR3 protein. The sample holds hundreds of thousands of distinct CDR3 sequences, roughly 30% seen once. About this clonotype itself: What it recognizes is unknown.

Sequencing was performed on blood. The TCR originated in a girl under 18 with multiple sclerosis. The V call is TRBV28, the J call TRBJ1-6; 9 bases align to TRBD1. CDR3 nucleotides: TGTGCCAGCAGTCCCGGGACAGGGTGGCACTCACCCCTCCACTTT. This encodes CASSPGTGWHSPLHF.